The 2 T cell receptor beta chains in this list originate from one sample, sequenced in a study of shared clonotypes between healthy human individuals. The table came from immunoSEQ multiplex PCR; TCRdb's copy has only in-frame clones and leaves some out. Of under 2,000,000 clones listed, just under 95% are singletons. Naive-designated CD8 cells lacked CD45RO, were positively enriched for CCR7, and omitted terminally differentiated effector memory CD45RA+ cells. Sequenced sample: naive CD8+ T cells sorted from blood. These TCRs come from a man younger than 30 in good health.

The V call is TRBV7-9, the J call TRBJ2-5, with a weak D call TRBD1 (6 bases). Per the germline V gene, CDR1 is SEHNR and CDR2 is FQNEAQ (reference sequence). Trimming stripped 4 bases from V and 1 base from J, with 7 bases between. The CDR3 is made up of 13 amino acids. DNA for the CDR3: TGTGCCAGCAGCTCGGACAGCCAAGAGACCCAGTACTTC. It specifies CASSSDSQETQYF.

The CDR3 spells CASGSTSGRNTGELFF. The CDR3 nucleotides read TGCGCCAGCGGCAGCACTAGCGGGAGGAACACCGGGGAGCTGTTTTTT. The rearrangement joins TRBV5-1 to TRBJ2-2; TRBD2 matches at 11 bases. V gave up 7 bases and J gave up 1 base; unmatched junction bases: 6. The CDR3 runs 16 residues. CDR1 is SGHRS and CDR2 is YFSETQ in the germline V gene.